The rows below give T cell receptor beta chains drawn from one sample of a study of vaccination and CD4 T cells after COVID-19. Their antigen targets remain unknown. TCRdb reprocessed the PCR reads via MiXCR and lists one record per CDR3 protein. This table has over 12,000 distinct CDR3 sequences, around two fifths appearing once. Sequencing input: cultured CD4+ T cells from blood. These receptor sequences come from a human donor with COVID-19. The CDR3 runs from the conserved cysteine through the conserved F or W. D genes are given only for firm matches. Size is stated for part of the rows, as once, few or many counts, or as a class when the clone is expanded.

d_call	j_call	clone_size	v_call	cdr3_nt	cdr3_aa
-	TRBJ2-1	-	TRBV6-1	TGTGCCAGCAGTGAATCGGGGACACGGTTTGTCTTC	CASSESGTRFVF
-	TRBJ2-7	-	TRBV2	TGTGCCAGCGGCAGGGTATCCCCCTACGAGCAGTACTTC	CASGRVSPYEQYF
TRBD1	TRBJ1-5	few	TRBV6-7	TGTGCCAGCACCCCTTGGGACAGGGGATTTCAGCCCCAGCATTTT	CASTPWDRGFQPQHF
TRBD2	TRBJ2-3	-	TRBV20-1	TGCAGTGCTAGAGAGTTAGCGGGGGGTCAGACAGATACGCAGTATTTT	CSARELAGGQTDTQYF
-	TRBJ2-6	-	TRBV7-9	TGTGCCAGCAGCTTAGTGACCGGGGGCTATGGGGCCAACGTCCTGACTTTC	CASSLVTGGYGANVLTF
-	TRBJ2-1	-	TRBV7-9	TGTGCCAGCAGCGCCGGGACGATCGCTGAGCAGTTCTTC	CASSAGTIAEQFF
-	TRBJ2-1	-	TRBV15	TGTGCCACCAGCAGAGATCGAGGACCTGAGCAGTTCTTC	CATSRDRGPEQFF
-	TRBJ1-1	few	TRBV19	TGTGCCAGTAGTCTAGGGGGGGCCAGCACTGAAGCTTTCTTT	CASSLGGASTEAFF
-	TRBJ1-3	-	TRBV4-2	TGTGCCAGCAGCCAAGATCTTGGGGGAAGCTCTGGAAACACCATATATTTT	CASSQDLGGSSGNTIYF
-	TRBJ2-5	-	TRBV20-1	TGCAGTGTTAGAGAGGGCAGCCGGGGGCAAGAGACCCAGTACTTC	CSVREGSRGQETQYF
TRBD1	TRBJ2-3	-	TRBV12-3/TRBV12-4	TGTGCCAGCAGTTTGGGACAGGGACCCACAGATACGCAGTATTTT	CASSLGQGPTDTQYF
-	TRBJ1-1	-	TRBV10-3	TGTGCCATCAAAGGCCGGGACGTTGGGCCTGAAGCTTTCTTT	CAIKGRDVGPEAFF